The next 11 T cell receptor beta chains were all read from a single sample in a study of tumor and adjacent non-tumor tissue in lung cancer. RNA was extracted from bulk tissue without any cell sorting. More than 3 cm separated this lung sample from the edge of the tumor. The library came from three nested PCR rounds adapted from ARM-PCR protocols. TCRdb recomputed calls from the multiplex PCR reads with MiXCR, one row per CDR3 protein. The sample has approximately 77,000 distinct CDR3 sequences, approximately 78% seen once; the top ten hold around half. Sequences were obtained from distant non-tumor lung tissue. The receptors shown here come from a man in his 60s with non-small cell lung cancer.

To note about this clonotype: An end of the junction differs from the germline gene, which may be a read error. The rearrangement links TRBV11-2 to TRBJ2-5; a weak D match, TRBD1 (6 bases). This CDR3 has 14 amino acids. CDR1 is SGHAT and CDR2 is FQNNGV in the germline V gene. CDR3 sequence (DNA): TGTGCCAGCAGCTATGGACAGCTCCAAGGGACCCAGTACTTC. This encodes CASSYGQLQGTQYF.

Concerning this clonotype: One junction end does not reproduce the germline sequence, and a read error may be involved. This sequence joins TRBV6-5 and TRBJ2-2; TRBD2 might be the D (8 bases). The CDR3 sequence is 15 residues long. Germline CDR1 MNHEY, CDR2 SVGAGI. The CDR3 here is CASKKIGRVTGELYF. Here the CDR3 DNA reads TGTGCCAGCAAGAAAATCGGGAGGGTTACAGGGGAGCTGTATTTT.

Concerning this clonotype itself: Lacking the conserved final phenylalanine or tryptophan, this CDR3 likely reflects a read error. The rearrangement links TRBV30 to TRBJ2-2; 9 bases fit TRBD1. Germline V CDR1 and CDR2: GTSNPN, SVGIG (reference sequence). Trimming took 4 bases from V and 5 from J; bases not matched to a gene: 5. There are 14 residues in the CDR3. CDR3: CAWNVTGGTGELFL. DNA for the CDR3: TGTGCCTGGAATGTGACAGGGGGGACCGGGGAGCTGTTTTTA.

About this clonotype: Its ends do not fully match the called genes, so a read error is possible. The chain recombines TRBV12-3 or TRBV12-4 with TRBJ2-1; D not resolved. This CDR3 contains 14 residues. CDR3 nucleotide sequence: TGTGCCAACAGTTTAGTACGGATAAACAATGAGCAGTTCTTC. Translation gives CANSLVRINNEQFF.

On this clonotype itself: Because it lacks the conserved phenylalanine or tryptophan at the end, this CDR3 is likely a read error. The chain recombines TRBV11-2 with TRBJ1-1; weak D call: TRBD1 (5 bases). CDR1 and CDR2 (germline): SGHAT, FQNNGV. CDR3 size: 14 residues. In nucleotides, the CDR3 is TGTGACAGCAGCTTAGTTGGGAGGGGCACTGAGGCTTTCGTT. This sequence encodes CDSSLVGRGTEAFV.

Details on this clonotype: Germline is not matched at one junction end, which may reflect a read error. This chain links TRBV11-3 with TRBJ1-2; no firm D call. This CDR3 has 13 amino acids. Germline loops: CDR1 SGHNT, CDR2 YENEEA. As DNA, the CDR3 is TGTGGCAGCAGCCCAGACATGGAATATGGCTACACCTTC. It translates to CGSSPDMEYGYTF.

Ten or more counts support this clonotype. V and J are TRBV4-2 and TRBJ1-5, with 9 bases lining up with TRBD1. Germline V gene lookup returns CDR1 LGHNA and CDR2 YNFKEQ. V shed 0 bases and J 0 bases; nucleotides not matched to a gene: 6. The CDR3 totals 18 residues. CDR3 DNA: TGTGCCAGCAGCCAAGAGATGGGGACAGGGCGTAGCAATCAGCCCCAGCATTTT. It is translated as CASSQEMGTGRSNQPQHF.

About this clonotype: The CDR3 end shows no conserved phenylalanine or tryptophan, and so a read error is likely. Because the CDR3's place on the DNA is in doubt, the DNA is left out and the CDR3 is given as listed by TCRdb. The chain is built from TRBV4-2 and TRBJ2-1; the table names TRBD2, a call not compared with the DNA. A total of 17 residues make up the CDR3, ends included. Germline assignment: CDR1 LGHNA and CDR2 YNFKEQ. The CDR3 spells CASSQGSGGASRNEQLY.

The CDR3 DNA is TGCAGAGCTCCCACGGCGGGGGTCATGCACCGAACAGATACGCAGTATTTT. It yields the protein CRAPTAGVMHRTDTQYF. The V and J genes are TRBV20-1 and TRBJ2-3, with 7 bases matching TRBD2. Per germline, CDR1 DFQATT and CDR2 SNEGSKA (reference sequence). The CDR3 runs 17 residues.

The genes are TRBV30 and TRBJ2-7; maybe TRBD1 (5 bases). V was cut by 2 bases and J by 5 bases, with 10 bases left in between. From germline, CDR1 is GTSNPN and CDR2 SVGIG (reference sequence). CDR3 length: 12 amino acids. The CDR3 DNA is TGTGCCTGGAGTCCTGTGGGGCACGAGCAGTACTTC. Amino acids: CAWSPVGHEQYF. The entire variable domain, with the rest obtained from reference TRBV30 and TRBJ2-7, is as follows: SQTIHQWPATLVQPVGSPLSLECTVEGTSNPNLYWYRQAAGRGLQLLFYSVGIGQISSEVPQNLSASRPQDRQFILSSKKLLLSDSGFYLCAWSPVGHEQYFGPGTRLTVT.

The V call is TRBV11-3, the J call TRBJ2-2; TRBD2 matches 9 bases. Per germline, CDR1 SGHNT and CDR2 YENEEA. Unmatched junction bases numbered 15, after V lost 4 bases and J lost 6 bases. This CDR3 contains 18 residues. The DNA of the CDR3 is TGTGCCAGCAGCTCCTGGGAAGCGGGAGGATACAGATCCGGGGAGCTGTTTTTT. It yields the protein CASSSWEAGGYRSGELFF.